The source of this T cell receptor (beta chain) is a study of T cells in localized non-small cell lung cancer. With regard to this clone: What it binds is not known.

Study outcomes and limitations: T cell clonality was highest in uninvolved adjacent lung, above tumor. A median of 57 clones ranked among the top 100 in tumor appeared in adjacent lung. A raised T cell density in blood coincided with lengthier overall survival. Because sequencing included only one region (of the tumor), heterogeneity remains possible.

Germline values: CDR1 SEHNR, CDR2 FQNEAQ (reference sequence). V shed 5 bases, J shed 4 bases, and the junction held 6 bases outside the gene matches. The CDR3 extends over 15 amino acids. The protocol was immunoSEQ multiplex PCR, while the TCRdb copy is restricted to in-frame clones and leaves out a portion. The sample yields 45,000 to 60,000 clones, 60% to 85% seen once. This TCR derives from a woman aged 35-75 years with stage II lung adenocarcinoma. Sequences were derived from PBMCs, sampled before any cancer treatment. This chain links TRBV7-9 with TRBJ1-4; 8 positions agree with TRBD1. The CDR3 here is CASSVGGQVNEKLFF. CDR3 nucleotide sequence: TGTGCCAGCAGCGTCGGGGGACAGGTTAATGAAAAACTGTTTTTT.